These 32 T cell receptor beta chains came from one sample sequenced in a study of T cells in Graves' hyperthyroidism and ophthalmopathy. Authors of the study amplified TCR beta CDR3 regions from RNA transcripts. With the HTBI primer set, the TCR CDR3 went through a first round of RT-PCR. TCRdb re-called the multiplex PCR reads through MiXCR, storing one row per CDR3 protein. The sample records hundreds of thousands of distinct CDR3 sequences, approximately 14% being singletons. The sequencing input was blood. The receptors shown here come from a woman aged 18-29 years with Graves' hyperthyroidism.

This clonotype has at least ten counts. V is TRBV6-1 and J is TRBJ1-4, with D possibly TRBD1 on 5 matching bases. Germline V lookup: CDR1 MNHNS, CDR2 SASEGT. The V and J ends lost 1 base and 7 bases respectively, with 19 bases between them. The CDR3 runs to 17 residues. The CDR3 region is CASSEVVVGGIREKLFF. The DNA for the CDR3 is TGTGCCAGCAGTGAAGTCGTTGTCGGGGGGATACGTGAAAAACTGTTTTTT.

This clonotype was counted ten times or more. The chain joins TRBV15 to TRBJ2-7; D might be TRBD1 (6 bases). The CDR3 is made up of 17 amino acids. V lost 3 bases to trimming and J lost 2 bases, with 20 bases between them. Germline assignment: CDR1 LNHNV and CDR2 YYDKDF (reference sequence). The CDR3 sequence is CATSSPTGTPVAYEQYF. The CDR3 bases are TGTGCCACCAGCAGCCCAACCGGGACACCGGTGGCCTACGAGCAGTACTTC.

The chain uses TRBV5-1 and TRBJ2-5, with 8 bases aligning to TRBD1. V was pared by 4 bases and J by 2 bases, with 22 bases of the junction left unmatched. Germline loops: CDR1 SGHRS, CDR2 YFSETQ. The CDR3 is 20 residues long. For the CDR3, the DNA is TGCGCCAGCAGCCGGGCCCGGACAGGGCCTTCTCCGGGCTCACAAGAGACCCAGTACTTC. Residues: CASSRARTGPSPGSQETQYF.

This clonotype was detected a few times. The V call is TRBV14, the J call TRBJ1-1; TRBD1 is a possible D gene (5 bases). Trimming removed 1 base from V and 11 bases from J, with 14 bases in between. CDR1 is SGHDN, CDR2 FVKESK, per germline. The CDR3 is 13 amino acids. The CDR3 here is CASSQGAGLEAFF. CDR3 nucleotides: TGTGCCAGCAGCCAAGGTGCAGGGTTAGAGGCTTTCTTT.

The chain carries TRBV9 and TRBJ2-1; 10 nucleotides match TRBD2. V was clipped by 3 bases and J by 4 bases; unmatched bases: 19. Germline V lookup: CDR1 SGDLS, CDR2 YYNGEE. The CDR3 extends over 20 amino acids. CDR3 sequence: CASSAPRRRDGTSAYNEQFF. The CDR3 region has the DNA TGTGCCAGCAGCGCGCCGAGAAGGAGGGACGGGACTAGCGCTTACAATGAGCAGTTCTTC.

This clonotype was seen more than once but under ten times. Here the CDR3 reads CASSQEHRESYEQYF. CDR3 DNA: TGCGCCAGCAGCCAAGAGCACAGGGAATCCTACGAGCAGTACTTC. The chain is built from TRBV4-1 and TRBJ2-7; D might be TRBD1 (6 bases). V dropped 0 bases and J dropped 1 base, with 10 bases sitting between them. Germline-derived CDR1 and CDR2 are MGHRA and YSYEKL. The CDR3 sequence is 15 residues long.

This clonotype appeared many times. The J gene is TRBJ2-3, the V gene TRBV19; D possibly corresponds to TRBD1 (5 bases). The CDR3 has 16 residues. Looked up from germline, CDR1 is LNHDA and CDR2 is SQIVND (reference sequence). V was cut by 5 bases and J by 2 bases, with 17 bases left in between. CDR3 amino acids: CASSASETDITDTQYF. CDR3 DNA: TGTGCCAGTAGTGCCTCCGAGACAGACATCACAGATACGCAGTATTTT.

In its sample, this clonotype was seen many times. One end of the junction varies from germline; a read error may be responsible. The chain is built from TRBV20-1 and TRBJ2-5; TRBD1 aligns across 7 bases. Germline CDR1 and CDR2: DFQATT and SNEGSKA (reference sequence). The CDR3 is 12 amino acids. CDR3 in amino acids: CSARANIGQADF. In DNA form, the CDR3 reads TGCAGTGCTAGAGCGAACATCGGACAGGCCGACTTC.

This clonotype came up a few times. V and J are TRBV19 and TRBJ1-2, with 8 bases identical to TRBD1. CDR1 is LNHDA, CDR2 SQIVND, per germline (reference sequence). Germline trimming cut 3 bases from V and 2 bases from J; bases unmatched to any gene: 8. The CDR3 length is 16 residues. CDR3 in DNA: TGTGCCAGTAGTATCCTCGAGACAGGGGTCAACTATGGCTACACCTTC. This encodes CASSILETGVNYGYTF.

This clonotype has ten or more counts. The V gene is TRBV12-3 or TRBV12-4, the J gene TRBJ2-7; either TRBD1 or TRBD2 may supply D (5 bases each). Trimming left V 6 bases short and J 2 bases short, with 11 bases between. The CDR3 extends over 13 amino acids. The CDR3 sequence: CASSLGPPYEQYF. CDR3 nucleotides: TGTGCCAGCAGCCTGGGACCCCCCTACGAGCAGTACTTC.

This clonotype was seen many times. DNA for the CDR3: TGTGCCAGCAGGCCACCGGGACTTCGGCAAGAGACCCAGTACTTC. Translated, it gives CASRPPGLRQETQYF. The V call is TRBV7-2, the J call TRBJ2-5; TRBD2 is a possible D gene (6 bases). Trimming pared 6 bases from V and 2 bases from J, leaving 16 bases between. This CDR3 is built from 15 residues. Germline lookup yields CDR1 SGHTA and CDR2 FQGNSA. The complete variable domain, with remaining parts taken from reference TRBV7-2 and TRBJ2-5, reads GAGVSQSPSNKVTEKGKDVELRCDPISGHTALYWYRQSLGQGLEFLIYFQGNSAPDKSGLPSDRFSAERTGGSVSTLTIQRTQQEDSAVYLCASRPPGLRQETQYFGPGTRLLVL.

This clonotype was found many times. The chain recombines TRBV18 with TRBJ2-1; 14 positions match TRBD2. From germline, CDR1 is KGHSH and CDR2 LQKENI. The CDR3 loop spans 19 amino acids. The V and J ends lost 5 bases and 2 bases, in that order; junction bases with no gene match: 11. CDR3 in amino acids: CASSFPGLAGVNTYNEQFF. The DNA of the CDR3 is TGTGCCAGCTCATTCCCGGGACTAGCGGGAGTCAACACCTACAATGAGCAGTTCTTC.

The chain joins TRBV28 to TRBJ1-1; TRBD1 is a possible D gene (5 bases). CDR1 is MDHEN, CDR2 SYDVKM, per germline. V dropped 3 bases and J dropped 9 bases, with 14 bases sitting between them. The CDR3 is 13 amino acids. As DNA, the CDR3 is TGTGCCAGCAGTTTTAGGGACGGAACAAAAGCTTTCTTT. Amino acids: CASSFRDGTKAFF.

This clonotype occurred many times. The chain has TRBV29-1 and TRBJ1-1; TRBD1 might be the D (5 bases). The CDR3 is 11 amino acids. Germline lookup yields CDR1 SQVTM and CDR2 ANQGSEA. Trimming stripped 6 bases from V and 7 bases from J, with 12 bases between. The CDR3 DNA sequence: TGCAGCGTCCGGGACTTGGGTGAAGCTTTCTTT. Its protein product is CSVRDLGEAFF.

This clonotype was picked up many times. The gene calls are TRBV12-3 or TRBV12-4 and TRBJ2-1; TRBD2 agrees at 8 bases. V was clipped by 2 bases and J by 5 bases; unmatched bases: 5. The CDR3 is made up of 15 amino acids. CDR3 in DNA: TGTGCCAGCAGTTTATACGGGACTAGGGACAATGAGCAGTTCTTC. Its protein product is CASSLYGTRDNEQFF.

This chain connects TRBV18 to TRBJ1-5; TRBD1 matches at 9 bases. The junction had 6 bases not matched to a gene; V was cut back by 3 bases and J by 6 bases. This CDR3 is built from 15 residues. Germline V lookup: CDR1 KGHSH, CDR2 LQKENI. The CDR3: CASSPGQGRGQPQHF. CDR3 DNA sequence: TGTGCCAGCTCACCGGGACAGGGCAGGGGTCAGCCCCAGCATTTT.

This sequence joins TRBV5-4 and TRBJ2-5; D is perhaps TRBD1 or TRBD2 (5 bases each). This CDR3 region has 15 residues. V dropped 6 bases and J dropped 4 bases, with 19 bases sitting between them. The germline V gene encodes CDR1 SGHNT and CDR2 YYREEE (reference sequence). The CDR3 DNA is TGTGCCAGCACTTTTCAAGACCTGGGGACAGAGACCCAGTACTTC. Its translation: CASTFQDLGTETQYF.

The J gene is TRBJ2-5, the V gene TRBV27; the match to TRBD1 covers 7 bases. Germline-derived CDR1 and CDR2 are MNHEY and SMNVEV (reference sequence). The CDR3 consists of 11 residues. This CDR3 reads CATARGETQYF. The CDR3 nucleotides are TGTGCTACGGCCAGGGGGGAGACCCAGTACTTC.

The chain carries TRBV6-1 and TRBJ1-2, with a tentative D call TRBD1 (6 bases). This CDR3 comprises 12 residues. The germline gives CDR1 MNHNS, CDR2 SASEGT. The V end lost 10 bases, the J end lost 6 bases, and 15 bases lay between the germline ends. This CDR3 reads CATLGGKDGYTF. The CDR3 DNA sequence: TGTGCCACTCTGGGGGGCAAGGATGGCTACACCTTC.

This clonotype was recorded at least ten times. The chain employs TRBV30 and TRBJ2-7; D uncertain. Germline V gives CDR1 GTSNPN, CDR2 SVGIG (reference sequence). With 2 bases removed from V and 4 bases from J, the gap between germline ends came to 12 bases. The CDR3 covers 13 residues. CDR3 DNA: TGTGCCTGGAGTCGAGGACCGTATTACGAGCAGTACTTC. Protein: CAWSRGPYYEQYF. The full variable domain, with the rest looked up from reference TRBV30 and TRBJ2-7, is SQTIHQWPATLVQPVGSPLSLECTVEGTSNPNLYWYRQAAGRGLQLLFYSVGIGQISSEVPQNLSASRPQDRQFILSSKKLLLSDSGFYLCAWSRGPYYEQYFGPGTRLTVT.

In its sample, this clonotype was seen many times. The chain carries TRBV18 and TRBJ2-3; 7 bases map to TRBD2. The CDR3 runs 16 residues. J lost 4 bases, V lost 3 bases, and 10 bases had no gene match. Germline V gene data show CDR1 as KGHSH and CDR2 as LQKENI. CDR3 DNA: TGTGCCAGCTCACCGGCTAGCGGTACCTTCGCAGATACGCAGTATTTT. Encoded protein: CASSPASGTFADTQYF.

This clonotype was picked up a small number of times. The rearrangement joins TRBV6-2 or TRBV6-3 to TRBJ2-1, with D possibly called TRBD1 or TRBD2 (5 bases each). This CDR3 is 11 amino acids long. Germline CDR1 is MNHEY and CDR2 is SVGEGT. Trimming stripped 8 bases from V and 9 bases from J, with 11 bases between. This chain's CDR3 is CASRDGGEQFF. The CDR3 nucleotides are TGTGCCAGCCGGGACGGAGGTGAGCAGTTCTTC.

At least ten counts were recorded for this clonotype. This rearrangement joins TRBV2 to TRBJ1-5; unclear D gene. This CDR3 spans 15 amino acids. Trimming left V 1 base short and J 3 bases short, with 10 bases between. In germline, CDR1 is SNHLY, CDR2 FYNNEI. The CDR3 sequence is CASSEDSRPNQPQHF. The CDR3 DNA is TGTGCCAGCAGTGAAGATAGTCGTCCCAATCAGCCCCAGCATTTT.

This clonotype was detected ten times or more. The CDR3 nucleotides read TGTGCCAGCAGCCCTAGACGGGAGATAGGTCACAATGAGCAGTTCTTC. It encodes CASSPRREIGHNEQFF. V and J are TRBV7-8 and TRBJ2-1; tentative D call: TRBD2 (6 bases). V was cut by 5 bases and J by 5 bases, with 19 bases left in between. This CDR3 comprises 16 residues. Germline V CDR1 and CDR2: SGHVS, FQNEAQ.

The sample holds many counts of this clonotype. The chain combines TRBV27 with TRBJ2-5; a weak D match, TRBD2 (5 bases). With 2 bases removed from V and 1 base from J, the gap between germline ends came to 14 bases. The length of the CDR3 is 16 residues. The germline V gene encodes CDR1 MNHEY and CDR2 SMNVEV (reference sequence). The CDR3 DNA is TGTGCCAGCAGTTTAAGCGGCGGGCAGATCCAAGAGACCCAGTACTTC. It translates to CASSLSGGQIQETQYF.

There are many counts of this clonotype. The chain uses TRBV5-5 and TRBJ2-1; D unresolved. V lost 0 bases to trimming and J lost 7 bases, with 14 bases between them. This CDR3 has 15 residues. The germline V gene has CDR1 SGHKS and CDR2 YYEKEE (reference sequence). The CDR3 DNA is TGTGCCAGCAGCTTGGGTCTGGGCCCCGGGAATGAGCAGTTCTTC. Its protein is CASSLGLGPGNEQFF.

At least ten counts were recorded for this clonotype. The chain has TRBV30 and TRBJ2-7; tentatively, D is TRBD1 (5 bases). The CDR3 sequence is 12 residues long. Trimming pared 5 bases from V and 2 bases from J, leaving 10 bases between. Looked up from germline, CDR1 is GTSNPN and CDR2 is SVGIG (reference sequence). The CDR3 region is CAWAQGTYEQYF. The CDR3 DNA sequence: TGTGCCTGGGCTCAGGGTACCTACGAGCAGTACTTC.

In this sample, this clonotype turned up a few times. The chain couples TRBV20-1 to TRBJ1-2, with D tentatively TRBD1 (5 bases). The V gene lost 6 bases and the J gene lost 3 bases, with 17 bases spanning the gap. The CDR3 covers 14 residues. Germline V gives CDR1 DFQATT, CDR2 SNEGSKA (reference sequence). The CDR3 is CSADWGGGYYGYTF. The DNA of the CDR3 is TGCAGTGCCGACTGGGGCGGGGGGTACTATGGCTACACCTTC.

Ten or more counts support this clonotype. The genes are TRBV5-1 and TRBJ2-7; D perhaps matches TRBD2 (5 bases). The CDR3 runs to 14 residues. Trimming cost V 4 bases and J 7 bases, with 18 bases left between them. Germline V gene data show CDR1 as SGHRS and CDR2 as YFSETQ. The CDR3 region is CASSLPLETGEQYF. In DNA, the CDR3 is TGCGCCAGCAGCCTACCCTTGGAAACGGGGGAGCAGTACTTC.

This chain joins TRBV20-1 and TRBJ2-2, with 15 bases matching TRBD2. This CDR3 has 19 amino acids. V shed 5 bases, J shed 2 bases, and the junction held 12 bases outside the gene matches. Germline V CDR1 and CDR2: DFQATT, SNEGSKA (reference sequence). CDR3 in amino acids: CSALSTGTSGRRNTGELFF. The CDR3 nucleotides read TGCAGTGCTCTTAGTACCGGGACTAGCGGGAGGCGCAACACCGGGGAGCTGTTTTTT.

This clonotype was detected many times. The chain combines TRBV13 with TRBJ2-1, with 7 bases identical to TRBD2. Losses at the gene ends were 3 bases for V and 4 bases for J; bases not matched to a gene: 6. CDR1 is PRHDT and CDR2 is FYEKMQ in the germline V gene (reference sequence). This CDR3 spans 15 amino acids. This CDR3 is CASSLRDYSYNEQFF. The CDR3 DNA is TGTGCCAGCAGCTTGAGGGACTACTCTTACAATGAGCAGTTCTTC.

This clonotype was counted only a few times. The V and J genes are TRBV10-3 and TRBJ1-1; a weak D match, TRBD1 (5 bases). Germline V gene lookup returns CDR1 ENHRY and CDR2 SYGVKD. Between the trimmed V and J ends, which lost 11 bases and 1 base, there was a span of 14 bases. CDR3 length equals 13 residues. CDR3 protein: CALTEGPNTEAFF. As DNA, the CDR3 is TGTGCCCTCACGGAGGGGCCGAACACTGAAGCTTTCTTT.